Reported below is one T cell receptor (beta chain). V lost 1 base, J lost 6 bases, and 7 bases stayed unmatched. Germline V gives CDR1 LGHDT, CDR2 YNNKEL (reference sequence). The CDR3 spans 15 residues. The entry originates in a study of blood T cell repertoires in COVID-19. Participants were aged 18 to 89 years from some 24 US areas. Cohort 3 donors counted as recovered after two negative PCRs, clearance, or resolved symptoms. The assay was immunoSEQ multiplex PCR, and TCRdb's table has in-frame clones only and misses some. The repertoire holds about 480,000 clones, with about 85% as singletons. This receptor was obtained from a woman aged 55 to 70 who had recovered from COVID-19. The rearrangement links TRBV3-1 (or the pseudogene TRBV3-2) to TRBJ2-3, with 7 bases aligning to TRBD2. The sample was PBMCs or T cells enriched from blood (not recorded which). CDR3 region: CASSQGGGSGDTQYF. The CDR3 DNA is TGTGCCAGCAGCCAAGGGGGAGGGAGTGGGGATACGCAGTATTTT.